These 31 T cell receptor beta chains were all obtained from the same sample, sequenced in a study of Ad26.COV2.S vaccination and SARS-CoV-2 variants. The assay was immunoSEQ multiplex PCR, and TCRdb's table has in-frame clones only and misses some. This sample has 300,000 to 400,000 clones; 85% occur once, and the top ten carry 2% to 2.5%. Stated treatment: approximately 18 received Ad26.COV2.S at low or high dose, single or two shots; about 5 received placebo; per-sample allocation not given. Repertoires come from day 63 after the first vaccine or placebo injection. Sequencing used peripheral blood, obtained in a trial of Ad26.COV2.S vaccine versus placebo. The receptor set was obtained from a person between 18 and 60 years old who received the Ad26.COV2.S COVID-19 vaccine or a placebo.

V is TRBV6-6 and J is TRBJ1-1; 7 bases agree with TRBD1. This CDR3 contains 15 residues. CDR1 is MNHNY and CDR2 is SVGAGI in the germline V gene (reference sequence). Germline trimming cut 7 bases from V and 1 base from J; bases unmatched to any gene: 9. CDR3 sequence: CASTQGGLGNTEAFF. The CDR3, as DNA: TGTGCCAGCACCCAGGGGGGGCTCGGGAACACTGAAGCTTTCTTT.

The rearrangement joins TRBV18 to TRBJ2-5; D possibly corresponds to TRBD2 (6 bases). Germline V gene data show CDR1 as KGHSH and CDR2 as LQKENI. The V end was cut by 5 bases, the J end by 1 base, with 11 bases between. CDR3 length: 14 amino acids. The CDR3 sequence: CASSADGSQETQYF. The CDR3 DNA reads as TGTGCCAGCTCAGCGGACGGGAGCCAAGAGACCCAGTACTTC.

The gene calls are TRBV9 and TRBJ2-7; 7 bases line up with TRBD1. V trimming: 4 bases; J trimming: 2 bases; junction bases outside the gene matches: 6. This CDR3 has 14 residues. The germline CDR1 and CDR2 sequences are SGDLS and YYNGEE. CDR3 DNA: TGTGCCAGCAGCATCCGGGACAGACCCTACGAGCAGTACTTC. It codes for CASSIRDRPYEQYF.

J is TRBJ2-1 and V is TRBV5-1, with 10 bases that match TRBD2. CDR1 is SGHRS and CDR2 is YFSETQ in the germline V gene. With 1 base clipped from V and 5 bases from J, the junction kept 3 bases outside the gene matches. The CDR3 is 15 residues long. This chain's CDR3 is CASSLRTSGNNEQFF. The CDR3 nucleotides are TGCGCCAGCAGCTTGAGGACTAGCGGTAACAATGAGCAGTTCTTC.

The J gene is TRBJ1-2, the V gene TRBV10-3, with 7 bases aligning to TRBD1. CDR3 size: 13 residues. Germline lookup yields CDR1 ENHRY and CDR2 SYGVKD. The junction had 6 bases not matched to a gene; V was cut back by 6 bases and J by 5 bases. In DNA form, the CDR3 reads TGTGCCATCAGGGGGGCAGGGGGATATGGCTACACCTTC. This translates into CAIRGAGGYGYTF.

This clone was observed a handful of times. The chain couples TRBV6-5 to TRBJ1-6, with D tentatively TRBD1 (5 bases). The CDR3 sequence is 14 residues long. Looked up from germline, CDR1 is MNHEY and CDR2 is SVGAGI. Trimming shortened V by 6 bases and J by 8 bases, and 14 bases separated the two germline ends. CDR3 loop: CASRRGVGDSPLHF. DNA of the CDR3: TGTGCCAGCAGGAGGGGAGTTGGGGATTCACCCCTCCACTTT.

The rearrangement joins TRBV7-2 to TRBJ2-1; TRBD1 matches at 7 bases. With 1 base clipped from V and 1 base from J, the junction kept 1 base outside the gene matches. The germline CDR1 and CDR2 sequences are SGHTA and FQGNSA. The CDR3 loop spans 15 amino acids. The CDR3 loop is CASSLEQGSYNEQFF. Written as DNA, the CDR3 is TGTGCCAGCAGCTTAGAACAGGGGTCCTACAATGAGCAGTTCTTC.

The V and J genes are TRBV5-6 and TRBJ2-7; no clear D. V was clipped by 6 bases and J by 5 bases, with 12 bases between them. This CDR3 has 12 amino acids. The V gene's germline CDR1 is SGHDT and CDR2 YYEEEE. In DNA form, the CDR3 reads TGTGCCAGCACGGCGGAGCCGGACGAGCAGTACTTC. It codes for CASTAEPDEQYF.

The V and J genes are TRBV6-5 and TRBJ1-4; the D is unclear. CDR1 MNHEY and CDR2 SVGAGI come from the germline V gene. With 8 bases removed from V and 1 base from J, the gap between germline ends came to 8 bases. This CDR3 has 13 amino acids. Here the CDR3 DNA reads TGTGCCAGCTCTACCAAAACTAATGAAAAACTGTTTTTT. Translating gives CASSTKTNEKLFF.

The V call is TRBV19, the J call TRBJ2-3; 8 nucleotides align to TRBD2. V was pared by 3 bases and J by 7 bases, with 15 bases of the junction left unmatched. This CDR3 contains 17 residues. Germline V gives CDR1 LNHDA, CDR2 SQIVND (reference sequence). The chain's CDR3 is CASSIVGAGAHSHTQYF. The CDR3 coding sequence is TGTGCCAGTAGTATCGTGGGAGCGGGGGCCCATTCTCATACGCAGTATTTT.

CDR3 residues: CASSPPLGGLAGGDNEQFF. CDR3 DNA sequence: TGTGCCAGCAGCCCCCCCTTGGGCGGACTAGCGGGGGGAGACAATGAGCAGTTCTTC. The V call is TRBV7-9, the J call TRBJ2-1; 14 bases map to TRBD2. The CDR3 runs 19 residues. Trimming cost V 5 bases and J 5 bases; bases outside gene matches: 14. Germline CDR1 is SEHNR and CDR2 is FQNEAQ (reference sequence).

CDR3 loop: CASSLGSSQETQYF. CDR3 bases: TGTGCCAGCAGCTTAGGTTCGTCACAAGAGACCCAGTACTTC. The J gene is TRBJ2-5, the V gene TRBV7-2; D uncertain. The CDR3 extends over 14 amino acids. V dropped 1 base and J dropped 2 bases, with 8 bases sitting between them. Germline V gene data show CDR1 as SGHTA and CDR2 as FQGNSA.

V and J are TRBV12-3 or TRBV12-4 and TRBJ1-6; D not certain. CDR3 length equals 12 residues. Trimming took 6 bases from V and 7 from J, leaving 7 bases between them. CDR3 in amino acids: CASRRMNSPLHF. DNA for the CDR3: TGTGCCAGCAGACGGATGAATTCACCCCTCCACTTT.

The V gene is TRBV6-2 or TRBV6-3, the J gene TRBJ1-2; D call uncertain. Germline loops: CDR1 MNHEY, CDR2 SVGEGT. Trimming took off 6 bases at V and 5 bases at J, with 19 bases between the two ends. The CDR3 totals 15 residues. The chain's CDR3 is CASSPRTDRLYGYTF. DNA for the CDR3: TGTGCCAGCAGCCCTCGGACGGATAGACTTTATGGCTACACCTTC.

This chain connects TRBV29-1 to TRBJ1-1, with 8 bases fitting TRBD1. CDR1 and CDR2 from the germline V gene are SQVTM and ANQGSEA. The trim removed 4 bases at V and 5 bases at J, leaving 9 bases unmatched. The length of the CDR3 is 14 residues. The CDR3 loop is CSVVSAGGLTEAFF. The CDR3 DNA reads as TGCAGCGTTGTCTCGGCAGGGGGCTTGACTGAAGCTTTCTTT.

The V gene is TRBV5-6, the J gene TRBJ1-1; possibly TRBD1 for D (5 bases). V lost 4 bases, J lost 4 bases, and 14 bases lay in between. Germline V gene sequence: CDR1 SGHDT, CDR2 YYEEEE. The CDR3 spans 14 residues. In DNA, the CDR3 is TGTGCCAGCAGCCCGGTTGGGGGGGGCACTGAAGCTTTCTTT. Translated, it gives CASSPVGGGTEAFF.

The V call is TRBV9, the J call TRBJ2-6, with a possible D match to TRBD1 (5 bases). The ends were cut back, 0 bases at V and 4 bases at J, with 11 bases in the middle. Germline V gene data show CDR1 as SGDLS and CDR2 as YYNGEE. This CDR3 is 16 amino acids long. The DNA of the CDR3 is TGTGCCAGCAGCGTAGGACCAGGGCCCGGGGCCAACGTCCTGACTTTC. Its translation is CASSVGPGPGANVLTF.

The table lists this clone with a few counts. The chain has TRBV7-9 and TRBJ2-1; the match to TRBD1 covers 9 bases. This CDR3 is built from 14 residues. Unmatched junction bases numbered 7, after V lost 5 bases and J lost 8 bases. The germline CDR1 and CDR2 sequences are SEHNR and FQNEAQ (reference sequence). CDR3 protein: CASSARQGGDEQFF. The DNA of the CDR3 is TGTGCCAGCAGCGCACGACAGGGGGGCGATGAGCAGTTCTTC.

V is TRBV9 and J is TRBJ1-1, with TRBD1 matching over 8 bases. Trimming at V came to 0 bases and at J to 5 bases, leaving 9 bases not matched to a gene. CDR1 SGDLS and CDR2 YYNGEE come from the germline V gene. The CDR3 runs 16 residues. CDR3 amino acids: CASSVGDLDRVTEAFF. CDR3 coding DNA: TGTGCCAGCAGCGTAGGCGACTTGGACAGGGTTACTGAAGCTTTCTTT.

The chain couples TRBV7-6 to TRBJ1-6, with unresolved D. Between the trimmed V and J ends, which lost 4 bases and 9 bases, there was a span of 10 bases. Germline assignment: CDR1 SGHVS and CDR2 FNYEAQ. CDR3 length: 13 residues. The CDR3 DNA reads as TGTGCCAGCAGCTACGACCAGATTTCACCCCTCCACTTT. This codes for CASSYDQISPLHF.

This chain joins TRBV7-8 and TRBJ1-3; 7 bases match TRBD1. The germline V gene encodes CDR1 SGHVS and CDR2 FQNEAQ. The J segment lost 0 bases and the V segment lost 3 bases, leaving 2 bases of the junction unmatched. The CDR3 sequence is 15 residues long. CDR3 amino acids: CASSLTGTSGNTIYF. The CDR3 nucleotides are TGTGCCAGCAGCTTGACAGGGACCTCTGGAAACACCATATATTTT.

The chain couples TRBV6-5 to TRBJ1-2; 9 nucleotides line up with TRBD1. Germline V lookup: CDR1 MNHEY, CDR2 SVGAGI. CDR3 length: 14 residues. Unmatched junction bases numbered 6, after V lost 2 bases and J lost 8 bases. The CDR3 spells CASSYADRGRGYTF. The DNA for the CDR3 is TGTGCCAGCAGTTACGCGGACAGGGGAAGGGGCTACACCTTC.

V usage is TRBV5-4 and J usage is TRBJ1-2; TRBD1 is a possible D gene (5 bases). V was shortened by 1 base and J by 5 bases, with 15 bases between the two germline ends. The CDR3 covers 15 residues. The germline gives CDR1 SGHNT, CDR2 YYREEE (reference sequence). CDR3 protein: CASSLFGGARYGYTF. Written as DNA, the CDR3 is TGTGCCAGCAGCTTGTTCGGCGGGGCGAGGTATGGCTACACCTTC.

This clone was picked up one time. The chain employs TRBV13 and TRBJ2-2, with D possibly matching TRBD1 (6 bases). Germline V gene sequence: CDR1 PRHDT, CDR2 FYEKMQ (reference sequence). The CDR3 contains 16 residues. The V end was cut by 8 bases, the J end by 4 bases, with 20 bases between. The CDR3 protein is CASQVLGGAGTGELFF. DNA of the CDR3: TGTGCCAGCCAGGTTCTTGGGGGCGCAGGCACCGGGGAGCTGTTTTTT.

The chain is built from TRBV2 and TRBJ2-2, with 8 bases fitting TRBD1. Germline CDR1 is SNHLY and CDR2 is FYNNEI. J lost 0 bases, V lost 4 bases, and 16 bases had no gene match. The CDR3 length is 20 residues. In DNA, the CDR3 is TGTGCCAGCAGTGTAGGTTGGGCAGGGGGCATGAAAGCGAACACCGGGGAGCTGTTTTTT. This gives the protein CASSVGWAGGMKANTGELFF. Complete variable domain (other parts from reference TRBV2 and TRBJ2-2): EPEVTQTPSHQVTQMGQEVILRCVPISNHLYFYWYRQILGQKVEFLVSFYNNEISEKSEIFDDQFSVERPDGSNFTLKIRSTKLEDSAMYFCASSVGWAGGMKANTGELFFGEGSRLTVL.

V usage is TRBV9 and J usage is TRBJ2-2, with 12 bases matching TRBD1. This CDR3 comprises 18 residues. The germline V gene has CDR1 SGDLS and CDR2 YYNGEE. With V trimmed by 0 bases and J by 5 bases, 8 bases remained unmatched. The CDR3 loop reads CASSVEGQGARRTGELFF. In DNA, the CDR3 is TGTGCCAGCAGCGTAGAGGGACAGGGGGCCAGGCGGACCGGGGAGCTGTTTTTT.

CDR3 bases: TGTGCCAGCAGCCTCAGCGGGGTTAACACTGAAGCTTTCTTT. Amino acid sequence: CASSLSGVNTEAFF. The chain carries TRBV9 and TRBJ1-1; D unclear. The V gene lost 4 bases and the J gene lost 2 bases, with 12 bases spanning the gap. The CDR3 runs 14 residues. Germline CDR1 reads SGDLS; CDR2 reads YYNGEE. Full variable domain (missing parts from reference TRBV9 and TRBJ1-1): DSGVTQTPKHLITATGQRVTLRCSPRSGDLSVYWYQQSLDQGLQFLIQYYNGEERAKGNILERFSAQQFPDLHSELNLSSLELGDSALYFCASSLSGVNTEAFFGQGTRLTVV.

DNA for the CDR3: TGTGCCAGCAGCCCGTGGAGTAGGGGCGGAGATTCACCCCTCCACTTT. As protein: CASSPWSRGGDSPLHF. The genes are TRBV7-2 and TRBJ1-6; D is possibly TRBD1 (5 bases). CDR1 is SGHTA and CDR2 is FQGNSA in the germline V gene. V dropped 5 bases and J dropped 8 bases, with 19 bases sitting between them. The CDR3 extends over 16 amino acids.

V usage is TRBV20-1 and J usage is TRBJ2-7; unclear D gene. CDR1 DFQATT and CDR2 SNEGSKA come from the germline V gene (reference sequence). The CDR3 length is 11 residues. V dropped 2 bases and J dropped 6 bases, with 8 bases sitting between them. This CDR3 is CSARHTSEQYF. CDR3 in DNA: TGCAGTGCTAGACATACAAGCGAGCAGTACTTC.

The J gene is TRBJ2-2, the V gene TRBV30; D may match TRBD1 or TRBD2 (6 bases each). This CDR3 is built from 14 residues. The V gene lost 5 bases and the J gene lost 7 bases, with 17 bases spanning the gap. Germline V gives CDR1 GTSNPN, CDR2 SVGIG (reference sequence). The DNA of the CDR3 is TGTGCCTGGGCCCTGGGGGGCCCCAGCGGGGAGCTGTTTTTT. The encoded protein is CAWALGGPSGELFF. Supplemented by reference TRBV30 and TRBJ2-2, the full variable domain reads SQTIHQWPATLVQPVGSPLSLECTVEGTSNPNLYWYRQAAGRGLQLLFYSVGIGQISSEVPQNLSASRPQDRQFILSSKKLLLSDSGFYLCAWALGGPSGELFFGEGSRLTVL.

J is TRBJ1-2 and V is TRBV4-1, with D unclear. The CDR3 loop spans 13 amino acids. V gave up 3 bases and J gave up 0 bases, with 5 bases separating them. Germline CDR1 reads MGHRA; CDR2 reads YSYEKL. The CDR3 DNA is TGCGCCAGCAGCCATAAACCTAACTATGGCTACACCTTC. It translates to CASSHKPNYGYTF.